A selection of T cell receptor beta chains follows, all from one sample in a study of control samples from healthy donors and cancer patients. Here immunoSEQ multiplex PCR was the method, and the copy in TCRdb shows in-frame clones only, minus some. The sample records about 130,000 clones, around 90% being singletons. The specimen was blood. All receptors derive from a man younger than 35 in good health. Both conserved end residues are part of each CDR3. Fields, in order: V gene, D gene, J gene, clone size, CDR3 DNA, CDR3 protein. The D gene is left open where the match is weak. Clone sizes are given selectively: once, few, many, or a class where the clone is expanded.

v_gene: TRBV3-1/TRBV3-2
d_gene: -
j_gene: TRBJ1-1
abundance: -
CDR3nt: TGTGCCAGCAGCCAAGGTCTCAACACTGAAGCTTTCTTT
CDR3aa: CASSQGLNTEAFF

v_gene: TRBV5-1
d_gene: -
j_gene: TRBJ2-5
abundance: -
CDR3nt: TGCGCCAGCAGCAGAGAGGGGTCCCAAGAGACCCAGTACTTC
CDR3aa: CASSREGSQETQYF

v_gene: TRBV11-1
d_gene: TRBD2
j_gene: TRBJ2-3
abundance: -
CDR3nt: TGTGCCAGCAGCTTAGAACTAGCGGGCACAGATACGCAGTATTTT
CDR3aa: CASSLELAGTDTQYF

v_gene: TRBV3-1/TRBV3-2
d_gene: -
j_gene: TRBJ2-1
abundance: few
CDR3nt: TGTGCCAGCAGGCAACAGGGTCAGCAGTTCTTC
CDR3aa: CASRQQGQQFF

v_gene: TRBV30
d_gene: -
j_gene: TRBJ1-2
abundance: once
CDR3nt: TGTGCCTGGGGCGCGGGGGGCTATGGCTACACCTTC
CDR3aa: CAWGAGGYGYTF

v_gene: TRBV2
d_gene: -
j_gene: TRBJ2-5
abundance: -
CDR3nt: TGTGCCAGCTTGCTCCGGGAGACCCAGTACTTC
CDR3aa: CASLLRETQYF

v_gene: TRBV7-9
d_gene: -
j_gene: TRBJ1-1
abundance: once
CDR3nt: TGTGCCAGCAGCGTCCCGGTAGGACACAGCATGAACACTGAAGCTTTCTTT
CDR3aa: CASSVPVGHSMNTEAFF

v_gene: TRBV24-1
d_gene: -
j_gene: TRBJ2-1
abundance: -
CDR3nt: TGTGCCACCAGTGATTTGAGGGTGAGCTCCTACAATGAGCAGTTCTTC
CDR3aa: CATSDLRVSSYNEQFF

v_gene: TRBV30
d_gene: TRBD1
j_gene: TRBJ2-7
abundance: once
CDR3nt: TGTGCCTGGAATAAACCGGGACAGGGATACGAGCAGTACTTC
CDR3aa: CAWNKPGQGYEQYF

v_gene: TRBV9
d_gene: TRBD1
j_gene: TRBJ2-7
abundance: once
CDR3nt: TGTGCCAGCAGCGGCGGGACAGGGGGCTCCTACGAGCAGTACTTC
CDR3aa: CASSGGTGGSYEQYF

v_gene: TRBV4-1
d_gene: -
j_gene: TRBJ2-2
abundance: -
CDR3nt: TGCGCCAGCAGCCCGGACAGCGGGGAGCTGTTTTTT
CDR3aa: CASSPDSGELFF

v_gene: TRBV7-2
d_gene: -
j_gene: TRBJ1-2
abundance: -
CDR3nt: TGTGCCAGCAGCTCCGAGGAGGGGGAATACCTTTATGGCTACACCTTC
CDR3aa: CASSSEEGEYLYGYTF

v_gene: TRBV6-5
d_gene: TRBD1
j_gene: TRBJ1-1
abundance: -
CDR3nt: TGTGCCAGCAGTTACGGCTCAGGGGGCTATGACACTGAAGCTTTCTTT
CDR3aa: CASSYGSGGYDTEAFF

v_gene: TRBV24-1
d_gene: -
j_gene: TRBJ2-1
abundance: -
CDR3nt: TGTGCCACCAGTTCCCTAACTGGGGAGAGCTCCTACAATGAGCAGTTCTTC
CDR3aa: CATSSLTGESSYNEQFF